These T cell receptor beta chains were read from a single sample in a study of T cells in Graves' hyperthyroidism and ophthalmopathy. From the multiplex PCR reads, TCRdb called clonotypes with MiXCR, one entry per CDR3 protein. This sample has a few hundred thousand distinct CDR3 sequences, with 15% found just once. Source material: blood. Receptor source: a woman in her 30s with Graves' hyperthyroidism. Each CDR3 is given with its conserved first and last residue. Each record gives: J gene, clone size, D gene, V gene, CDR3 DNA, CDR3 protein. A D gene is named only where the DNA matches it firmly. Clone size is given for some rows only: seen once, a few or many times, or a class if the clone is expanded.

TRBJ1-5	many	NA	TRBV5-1	TGCGCCAGCAGCTTTTCAGGGCTTGAGATGCCCCAGCATTTT	CASSFSGLEMPQHF
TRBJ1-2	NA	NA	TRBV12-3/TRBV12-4	TGTGCCAGCGGTGATGGCTACACCTTC	CASGDGYTF
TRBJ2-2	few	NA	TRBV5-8	TGTGCCAGCAGCGTTGTAGAGTCCGCCGGGGAGCTGTTTTTT	CASSVVESAGELFF
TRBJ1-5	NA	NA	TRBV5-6	TGTGCCAGCAGCTTGTCTGGTACTTCCCAATCCTCGCCCCAGCATTTT	CASSLSGTSQSSPQHF
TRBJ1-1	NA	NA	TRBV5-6	TGTGCCAGCAGCTTTGTCGTGCTTCCAAACACTGAAGCTTTCTTT	CASSFVVLPNTEAFF
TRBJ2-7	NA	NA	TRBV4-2	TGTGCCAGCAGCCAAGTCGCGGAGACCTTTTACGAGCAGTACTTC	CASSQVAETFYEQYF
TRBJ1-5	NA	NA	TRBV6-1	TGTGCCAGTGGTGATCAGCCCCAGCATTTT	CASGDQPQHF
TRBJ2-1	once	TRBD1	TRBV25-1	TGTGCCAGCAGTGGCCCGGGACAGGGGACTAGTAGTAGCTCCTACAATGAGCAGTTCTTC	CASSGPGQGTSSSSYNEQFF
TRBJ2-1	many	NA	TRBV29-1	TGCAGCGTTGAATTCCGTTCTAGGGCGGGTAGTCACAATGAGCAGTTCTTC	CSVEFRSRAGSHNEQFF
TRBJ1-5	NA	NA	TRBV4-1	TGCGCCAGCGGCCCGATTTCCTTGGGCCTTAATCAGCCCCAGCATTTT	CASGPISLGLNQPQHF
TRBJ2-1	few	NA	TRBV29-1	TGCAGCGTTGACTTTGCAGGGCCCTACAATGAGCAGTTCTTC	CSVDFAGPYNEQFF
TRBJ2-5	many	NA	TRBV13	TGTGCCAGCAGCCTAGGACGGACACTCCAAGGGGAGTACTTC	CASSLGRTLQGEYF
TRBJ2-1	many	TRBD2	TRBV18	TGTGCCAGCTCATCGAAGGGACTAGCGGGAGTCCTCAAATACAATGAGCAGTTCTTC	CASSSKGLAGVLKYNEQFF
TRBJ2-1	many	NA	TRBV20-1	TGCAGTGCTAGAGACCCGGCGGGATATGAGCAGTTCTTC	CSARDPAGYEQFF
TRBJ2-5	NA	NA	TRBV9	TGTGCCAGCAGCGTATTGCTGAATGAGACCCAGTACTTC	CASSVLLNETQYF
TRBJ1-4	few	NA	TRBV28	TGTGCCAGCAGTTTAGGGTCAGCAACTAATGAAAAACTGTTTTTT	CASSLGSATNEKLFF
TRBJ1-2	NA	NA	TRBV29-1	TGCAGCGTAGATCAGGATTATGGCTACACCTTC	CSVDQDYGYTF
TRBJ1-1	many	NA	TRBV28	TGTGCCAGCAGTTTATTGGGCCAGGCGAACACTGAAGCTTTCTTT	CASSLLGQANTEAFF
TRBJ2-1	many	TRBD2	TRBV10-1	TGCGCCAGCAGTGAGTCGGTCAAACTAGCGGGACCCTACAATGAGCAGTTCTTC	CASSESVKLAGPYNEQFF
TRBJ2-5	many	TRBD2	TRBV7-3	TGTGCCAGCAGCTTAAAGGGGAATGCGCGGGGGGATGGAGAGACCCAGTACTTC	CASSLKGNARGDGETQYF
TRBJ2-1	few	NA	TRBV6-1	TGTGCCAGCAGTGAAGTGGCCTCATCCTACAATGAGCAGTTCTTC	CASSEVASSYNEQFF
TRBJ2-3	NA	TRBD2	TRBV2	TGTGCCAGCAGCTTCGGACTAGCGGGAGTGAACACAGATACGCAGTATTTT	CASSFGLAGVNTDTQYF
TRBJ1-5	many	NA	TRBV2	TGTGCCAGCAGTCTAGGACAGATCCGGGCCCAGCATTTT	CASSLGQIRAQHF
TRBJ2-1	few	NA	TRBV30	TGTGCCTGGAGAAACATACTAGGGAATGAGCAGTTCTTC	CAWRNILGNEQFF
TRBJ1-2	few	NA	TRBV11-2	TGTGCCAGCAGCTTAGGTAGGGACTGGGCGGTTCGCTATGGCTACACCTTC	CASSLGRDWAVRYGYTF
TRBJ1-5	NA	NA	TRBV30	TGTGCCTGGAGTGTAAGCACGGAGAGCAATCAGCCCCAGCATTTT	CAWSVSTESNQPQHF